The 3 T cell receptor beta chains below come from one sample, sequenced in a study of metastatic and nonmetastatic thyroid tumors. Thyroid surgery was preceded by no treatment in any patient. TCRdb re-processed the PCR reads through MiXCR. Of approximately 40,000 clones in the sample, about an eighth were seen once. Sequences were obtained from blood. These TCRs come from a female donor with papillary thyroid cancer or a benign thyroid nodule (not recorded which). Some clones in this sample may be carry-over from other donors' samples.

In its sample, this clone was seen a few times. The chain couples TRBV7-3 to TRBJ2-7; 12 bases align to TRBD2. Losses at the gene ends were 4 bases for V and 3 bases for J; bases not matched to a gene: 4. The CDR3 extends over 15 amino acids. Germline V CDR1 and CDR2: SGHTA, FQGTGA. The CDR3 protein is CASSSGLAGYYEQYF. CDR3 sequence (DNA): TGTGCCAGCAGCTCGGGACTAGCGGGTTACTACGAGCAGTACTTC. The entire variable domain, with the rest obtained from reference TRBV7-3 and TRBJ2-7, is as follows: GAGVSQTPSNKVTEKGKYVELRCDPISGHTALYWYRQSLGQGPEFLIYFQGTGAADDSGLPNDRFFAVRPEGSVSTLKIQRTERGDSAVYLCASSSGLAGYYEQYFGPGTRLTVT.

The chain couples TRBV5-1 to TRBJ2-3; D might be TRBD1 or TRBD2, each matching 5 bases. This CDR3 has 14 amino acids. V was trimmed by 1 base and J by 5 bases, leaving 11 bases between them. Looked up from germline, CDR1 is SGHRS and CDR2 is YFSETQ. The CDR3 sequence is CASSLWVGRDTQYF. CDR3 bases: TGCGCCAGCAGCTTGTGGGTGGGACGAGATACGCAGTATTTT.

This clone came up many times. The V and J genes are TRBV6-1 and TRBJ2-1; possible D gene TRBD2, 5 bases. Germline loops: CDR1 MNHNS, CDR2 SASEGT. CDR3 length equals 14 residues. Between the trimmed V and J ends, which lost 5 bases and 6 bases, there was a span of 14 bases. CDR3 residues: CASSSGLVPNEQFF. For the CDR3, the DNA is TGTGCCAGCAGTTCCGGACTGGTGCCCAATGAGCAGTTCTTC.